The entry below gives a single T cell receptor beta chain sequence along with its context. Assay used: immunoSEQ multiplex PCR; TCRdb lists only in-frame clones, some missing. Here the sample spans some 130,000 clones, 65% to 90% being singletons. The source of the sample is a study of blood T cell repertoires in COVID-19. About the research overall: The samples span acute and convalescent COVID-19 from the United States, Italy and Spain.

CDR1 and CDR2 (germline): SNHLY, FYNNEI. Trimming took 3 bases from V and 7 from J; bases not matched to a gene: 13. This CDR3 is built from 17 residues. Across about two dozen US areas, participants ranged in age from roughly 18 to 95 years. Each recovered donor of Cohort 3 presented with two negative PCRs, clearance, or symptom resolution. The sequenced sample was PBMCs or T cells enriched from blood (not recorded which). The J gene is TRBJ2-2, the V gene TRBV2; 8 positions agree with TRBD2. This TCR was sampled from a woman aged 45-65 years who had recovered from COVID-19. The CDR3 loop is CASSDYGGAQVDGELFF. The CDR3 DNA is TGTGCCAGCAGTGACTACGGGGGGGCCCAGGTGGACGGGGAGCTGTTTTTT.